This T cell receptor (beta chain) came from a study of cytomegalovirus exposure and HLA in healthy donors. The PCR was carried out with 60 Vbeta primers and 13 Jbeta primers. TCRdb's copy holds only in-frame clones and misses some; the assay was immunoSEQ multiplex PCR. The sample holds more than 85,000 clones, just under 70% seen once. CDR3 size: 13 residues. V was shortened by 7 bases and J by 7 bases, with 16 bases between the two germline ends. The germline V gene has CDR1 MDHEN and CDR2 SYDVKM. As concerns this clone: The antigen is undetermined.

Study-level results: It was likely that a cluster of highly shared sequence variants was a sequencing artifact. Several of the most significant clusters appeared linked to common viral pathogens, based on a later analysis.

Material for sequencing was PBMCs. The chain joins TRBV28 to TRBJ1-2, with D possibly TRBD1 on 5 matching bases. The origin of this receptor is a woman aged 50 to 60 in good health and CMV-seropositive. CDR3 sequence (DNA): TGTGCCAGCACCGCGGGGGACCGGCGTGGCTACACCTTC. Encoded protein: CASTAGDRRGYTF.